This record concerns one T cell receptor beta chain sequence. This entry is derived from a study of blood T cells in healthy people across ages. The germline V gene encodes CDR1 SGHTA and CDR2 FQGTGA. Deletions cut 0 bases from V and 8 bases from J, with 13 bases between. The CDR3 spans 14 residues. A second PCR, run for roughly 6 to 11 cycles, used a sample-barcoded 5' primer plus a J-beta primer mix. Each CDR3 protein is one row after TCRdb ran MiXCR on the 5' RACE reads. The data contain about 1,600,000 distinct CDR3 sequences, about 43% of them seen just once; the ten biggest clones take up roughly 7.9%. The individuals who served as donors were healthy Caucasians living in Russia, aged about 6 to 90. A minimum of 6 micrograms of total RNA was extracted per sample.

Source material: blood. The chain recombines TRBV7-3 with TRBJ1-2, with a possible D match to TRBD1 (5 bases). The clonotype originates from a woman younger than 35 in good health. The CDR3 region is CASSLTEAGRGYTF. CDR3 DNA: TGTGCCAGCAGCTTAACGGAGGCGGGGCGCGGCTACACCTTC.